There are a few counts of the clone carrying this T cell receptor (beta chain). Germline lookup yields CDR1 MNHEY and CDR2 SVGAGI. Trimming cost V 6 bases and J 1 base; bases outside gene matches: 7. The length of the CDR3 is 15 residues. This sample is drawn from a study of radiotherapy plus CTLA-4 blockade in lung cancer. Clones were read by immunoSEQ multiplex PCR, and TCRdb kept only the in-frame ones, dropping some. The table shows 80,000 to 95,000 clones, with roughly four fifths occurring only once. The receptor was derived from a human donor with non-small cell lung cancer who had stable disease on radiotherapy plus ipilimumab. This chain connects TRBV6-5 to TRBJ1-1, with 8 bases fitting TRBD1. The starting material was peripheral blood, obtained from a patient treated with radiotherapy plus ipilimumab. The CDR3 coding sequence is TGTGCCAGCAGGCCAGGGGGCCCCCCGAACACTGAAGCTTTCTTT. Protein product: CASRPGGPPNTEAFF.